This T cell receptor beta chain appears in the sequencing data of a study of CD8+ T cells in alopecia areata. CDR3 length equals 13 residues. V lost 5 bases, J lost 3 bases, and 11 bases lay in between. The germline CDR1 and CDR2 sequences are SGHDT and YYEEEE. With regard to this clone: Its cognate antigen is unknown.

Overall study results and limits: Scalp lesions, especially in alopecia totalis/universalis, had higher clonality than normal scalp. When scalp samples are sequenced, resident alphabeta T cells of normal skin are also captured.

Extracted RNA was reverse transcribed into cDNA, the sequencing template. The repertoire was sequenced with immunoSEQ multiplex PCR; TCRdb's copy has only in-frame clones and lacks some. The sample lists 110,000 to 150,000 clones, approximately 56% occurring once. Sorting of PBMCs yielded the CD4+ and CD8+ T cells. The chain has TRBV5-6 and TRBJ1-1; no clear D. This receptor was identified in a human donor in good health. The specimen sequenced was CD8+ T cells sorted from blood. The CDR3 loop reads CASRSDLYTEAFF. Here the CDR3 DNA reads TGTGCCAGCAGGTCGGATCTGTACACTGAAGCTTTCTTT.